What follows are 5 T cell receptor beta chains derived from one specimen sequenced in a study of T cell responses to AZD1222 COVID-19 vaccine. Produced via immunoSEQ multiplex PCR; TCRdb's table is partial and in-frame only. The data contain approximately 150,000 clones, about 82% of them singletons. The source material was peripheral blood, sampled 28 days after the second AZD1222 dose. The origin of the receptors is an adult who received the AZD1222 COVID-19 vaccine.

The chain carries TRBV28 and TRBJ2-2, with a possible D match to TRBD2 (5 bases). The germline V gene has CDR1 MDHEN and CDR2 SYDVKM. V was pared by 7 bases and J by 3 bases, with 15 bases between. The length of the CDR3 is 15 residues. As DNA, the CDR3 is TGTGCCAGCACCGAGGGTGCCCTAGACACCGGGGAGCTGTTTTTT. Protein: CASTEGALDTGELFF.

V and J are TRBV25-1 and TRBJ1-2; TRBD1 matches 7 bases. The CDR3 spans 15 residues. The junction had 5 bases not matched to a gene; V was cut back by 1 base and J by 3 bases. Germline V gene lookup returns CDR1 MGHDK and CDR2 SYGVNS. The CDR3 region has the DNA TGTGCCAGCAGTGAATTTGAGGGGGCTGACTATGGCTACACCTTC. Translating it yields CASSEFEGADYGYTF.

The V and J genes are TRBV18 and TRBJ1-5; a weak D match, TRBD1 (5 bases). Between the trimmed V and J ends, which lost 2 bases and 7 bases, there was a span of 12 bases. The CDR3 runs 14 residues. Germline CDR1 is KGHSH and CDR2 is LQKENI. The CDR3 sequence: CASSPIGGQQPQHF. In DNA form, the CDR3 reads TGTGCCAGCTCACCAATCGGAGGACAACAGCCCCAGCATTTT.

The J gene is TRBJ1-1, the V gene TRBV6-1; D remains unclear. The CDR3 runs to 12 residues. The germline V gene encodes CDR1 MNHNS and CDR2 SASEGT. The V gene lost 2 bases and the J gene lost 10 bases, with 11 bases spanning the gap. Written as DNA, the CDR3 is TGTGCCAGCAGTGAACAGGACCGGGGAGCTTTCTTT. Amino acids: CASSEQDRGAFF.

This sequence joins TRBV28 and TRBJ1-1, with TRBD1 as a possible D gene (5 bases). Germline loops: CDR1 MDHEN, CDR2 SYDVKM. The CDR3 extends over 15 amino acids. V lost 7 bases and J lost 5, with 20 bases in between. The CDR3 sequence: CASKVAGGSVTEAFF. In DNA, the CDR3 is TGTGCCAGCAAGGTGGCCGGGGGGTCGGTGACTGAAGCTTTCTTT.